What follows describes a single T cell receptor beta chain. What antigen it recognizes has not been identified. The sample holds no much larger clone one base away, and base qualities are not on file. The entry originates in a study of cytotoxic CD8 clonotypes in ibrutinib-treated CLL (dated by TCRdb to the early 2020s). Regarding the complete study: The cohort included more than 14 treatment-naive and around 10 relapsed/refractory patients; approximately 17 were IGHV unmutated. Responses were partial in about 25 patients and complete in 2; after median around 72 months follow-up, around 15 stayed in remission and 12 progressed. Samples at response were collected after a median of around twelve months of treatment, with a range of about 6 to 40 months. Samples averaged 255,043 productive templates and tens of thousands of productive rearrangements. Of the 90 or so participants in the trial, approximately 25 had longitudinal samples available. Cryopreserved peripheral blood mononuclear cells were obtained prior to treatment, at the time of response, and at either disease progression or sustained remission. Patients were still on ibrutinib when every remission and progressive disease sample was collected. Results the study describes overall, beyond this receptor: Sampling times were not matched between patients in sustained remission and patients whose disease was progressing, and lymph node repertoires were not examined. An increase in clonality was observed at ibrutinib response, with clonality remaining stable during sustained remission and falling back toward baseline at progression. At baseline, clonality was higher than in age-matched healthy donors and showed a strong correlation with circulating CD8+ T-cell counts. Public clonotypes were rare and either shrank or stayed stable during treatment, and the rise in clonality at ibrutinib response reflected expansion of private clonotypes.

For TCR beta library preparation, approximately 2 micrograms of genomic DNA were isolated from cryopreserved PBMCs. Longitudinal blood samples from CLL patients on ibrutinib monotherapy underwent high-throughput TCR beta sequencing. Patients were enrolled in a phase 2 open-label single-center ibrutinib monotherapy trial. Each clonotype received, on average, 10x coverage in deep resolution sequencing performed on a MiSeq, where the target depth lay between 1 in 1 million and 1 in 200,000 T cells. The immunoSEQ hsTCRB Kit was used to generate TCR beta libraries. The paper's data handling went like this. The data were analyzed with ImmunoSEQ Analyzer and ImmunoSEQ Data Assistant, and V, D and J gene assignments followed IMGT definitions. Clonality was computed as one minus normalized Shannon entropy of productive rearrangement frequencies, ranging from 0 to 1. Only overrepresented clonotypes making up at least 0.05% of the repertoire of each patient were included in the public clonotype analysis. Repertoires from more than ten age-matched healthy donors in immuneACCESS were used as clonality controls. The table comes from immuneACCESS by way of TCRdb, which keeps in-frame sequences with V and J called. Part of the clones is missing from these tables; in studies checked, under half for an unresolved V gene and the rest for unknown reasons. V, J and clone size reflect that table, while D and trimming were determined from the DNA. The sample contains fewer than 400,000 clones, around 66% of them found a single time. The leading ten clones occupy approximately 6% of the sample.

From the cysteine up to the phenylalanine, the CDR3 has a length of 13 residues. Only the CDR3 DNA is retained, 39 bases long and in frame from the first base. From the germline V gene, CDR1 is MDHEN and CDR2 is SYDVKM. Deletion took 8 bases off V and 8 bases off J, with a span of 18 bases between the germline ends. Recombination linked TRBV28 to TRBJ1-2; the D region possibly corresponds to TRBD1 (6 bases align). The receptor comes from a human donor with chronic lymphocytic leukemia. The sequenced sample was PBMCs, obtained after 36 months of ibrutinib treatment. CDR3 sequence: CASSLGGAGGYTF. The bases read TGTGCCAGCTCTCTCGGGGGCGCGGGAGGCTACACCTTC.